This T cell receptor (beta chain) comes out of a study of control samples from healthy donors and cancer patients. The CDR3 consists of 14 residues. The V end was cut by 0 bases, the J end by 8 bases, with 13 bases between. The germline V gene encodes CDR1 MNHEY and CDR2 SVGAGI. The method was immunoSEQ multiplex PCR; TCRdb's version includes in-frame clones alone and lacks a portion of them. The sample shows 100,000 to 150,000 clones, approximately 92% of them seen only once. The sequenced sample was PBMCs. This receptor was obtained from a man older than 75 with head and neck cancer. The chain couples TRBV6-5 to TRBJ1-2, with D uncertain. CDR3 loop: CASSYSRGMGGYTF. Written as DNA, the CDR3 is TGTGCCAGCAGTTACTCGAGAGGGATGGGCGGCTACACCTTC.